Each of the 18 T cell receptor beta chains below was sequenced from the same sample in a study of vaccination effects on CD4 cells after COVID-19. Assay: immunoSEQ multiplex PCR; the TCRdb copy retains only in-frame clones and omits some. This table has fewer than 90,000 clones, around 72% appearing once. For these TCRs, the target antigens are not known. Pools of viral peptides were used by the ViraFEST assay to expand antigen-specific CD4+ T cells ahead of sequencing. Cells that had been cultured for roughly 9 days were the source of isolated CD4+ T cells. Between March and December 2020, the person had a SARS-CoV-2 infection that PCR confirmed. The sequencing used CD4+ T cells from PBMCs cultured with HIV peptides, collected before COVID-19 vaccination. Subset in this sample: HIV-1 Nef peptide pool negative control/reference culture. The receptor set was obtained from a human donor who had a prior SARS-CoV-2 infection.

The chain links TRBV27 to TRBJ2-2; no definite D call. Trimming pared 1 base from V and 7 bases from J, leaving 13 bases between. The germline V gene encodes CDR1 MNHEY and CDR2 SMNVEV (reference sequence). CDR3 size: 15 residues. CDR3 nucleotide sequence: TGTGCCAGCAGTTTATATCCGGGCAGAGGCGGGGAGCTGTTTTTT. Protein: CASSLYPGRGGELFF.

J is TRBJ2-2 and V is TRBV4-1; TRBD2 matches 7 bases. Losses at the gene ends were 4 bases for V and 0 bases for J; bases not matched to a gene: 8. Looked up from germline, CDR1 is MGHRA and CDR2 is YSYEKL. This CDR3 is 17 amino acids long. CDR3 nucleotide sequence: TGCGCCAGCAGCCGGGGCGCCCGGGGGGCGAACACCGGGGAGCTGTTTTTT. Translation gives CASSRGARGANTGELFF.

The genes are TRBV7-9 and TRBJ2-1; D remains unclear. The CDR3 contains 15 residues. V was shortened by 5 bases and J by 8 bases, with 19 bases between the two germline ends. The germline gives CDR1 SEHNR, CDR2 FQNEAQ (reference sequence). CDR3 nucleotide sequence: TGTGCCAGCAGCGTCGACTGGGGTTGGATGGATGAGCAGTTCTTC. The encoded protein is CASSVDWGWMDEQFF.

The gene calls are TRBV30 and TRBJ1-1; 10 nucleotides agree with TRBD1. The CDR3 is made up of 17 amino acids. Germline V gene sequence: CDR1 GTSNPN, CDR2 SVGIG (reference sequence). The trim removed 0 bases at V and 4 bases at J, leaving 11 bases unmatched. CDR3 residues: CAWSVIRRQGAGTEAFF. DNA of the CDR3: TGTGCCTGGAGTGTAATTAGGAGACAGGGGGCCGGCACTGAAGCTTTCTTT.

The J gene is TRBJ2-2, the V gene TRBV5-1; no reliable D call. The CDR3 totals 15 residues. CDR1 and CDR2 (germline): SGHRS, YFSETQ. The germline V and J ends were trimmed by 3 bases and 2 bases, with 11 bases remaining between them. Here the CDR3 DNA reads TGCGCCAGCAGCTCCGAACGGGTAAACACCGGGGAGCTGTTTTTT. Translating gives CASSSERVNTGELFF.

The rearrangement links TRBV7-3 to TRBJ2-1; D call uncertain. CDR3 length: 14 residues. Germline CDR1 is SGHTA and CDR2 is FQGTGA. Trimming pared 5 bases from V and 10 bases from J, leaving 18 bases between. The CDR3 protein is CASSPRYDGNEQFF. DNA of the CDR3: TGTGCCAGCAGCCCAAGATATGACGGTAACGAGCAGTTCTTC.

The chain uses TRBV6-5 and TRBJ1-2; the D is unclear. The V end lost 6 bases, the J end lost 0 bases, and 14 bases lay between the germline ends. Per germline, CDR1 MNHEY and CDR2 SVGAGI. The CDR3 has 15 amino acids. In DNA, the CDR3 is TGTGCCAGCAGCGACTGGGCAGGAACTAACTATGGCTACACCTTC. It yields the protein CASSDWAGTNYGYTF.

The chain employs TRBV6-6 and TRBJ2-3; 8 bases are shared with TRBD2. Unmatched junction bases numbered 7, after V lost 2 bases and J lost 3 bases. The CDR3 covers 16 residues. Germline CDR1 is MNHNY and CDR2 is SVGAGI (reference sequence). For the CDR3, the DNA is TGTGCCAGCAGTTACCCAGCGGGAGTAAGAACAGATACGCAGTATTTT. Amino acids: CASSYPAGVRTDTQYF.

The chain uses TRBV4-2 and TRBJ2-1; 13 nucleotides agree with TRBD2. J gave up 6 bases and V 6 bases, and 5 bases lay outside the gene matches. Per the germline V gene, CDR1 is LGHNA and CDR2 is YNFKEQ. The CDR3 has 15 residues. CDR3 in amino acids: CASRRTSGSPNEQFF. The CDR3, as DNA: TGTGCCAGCAGACGGACTAGCGGGAGTCCCAATGAGCAGTTCTTC.

This chain connects TRBV9 to TRBJ2-1; 8 nucleotides match TRBD1. The V gene's germline CDR1 is SGDLS and CDR2 YYNGEE. The CDR3 sequence is 15 residues long. With V trimmed by 3 bases and J by 2 bases, 4 bases remained unmatched. This CDR3 reads CASSATGVTYNEQFF. The CDR3, as DNA: TGTGCCAGCAGCGCGACAGGGGTTACCTACAATGAGCAGTTCTTC.

This chain links TRBV5-1 with TRBJ2-3; D is unresolved. Looked up from germline, CDR1 is SGHRS and CDR2 is YFSETQ. This CDR3 comprises 13 residues. V was shortened by 5 bases and J by 4 bases, with 11 bases between the two germline ends. CDR3 protein: CASRPANADTQYF. The CDR3 DNA is TGCGCCAGCAGGCCGGCAAACGCAGATACGCAGTATTTT. Filled out from reference TRBV5-1 and TRBJ2-3, the complete variable domain reads KAGVTQTPRYLIKTRGQQVTLSCSPISGHRSVSWYQQTPGQGLQFLFEYFSETQRNKGNFPGRFSGRQFSNSRSEMNVSTLELGDSALYLCASRPANADTQYFGPGTRLTVL.

The CDR3 region has the DNA TGTGCCAGCAGCTTAGTCGGGGAGACCCAGTACTTC. Residues: CASSLVGETQYF. The rearrangement joins TRBV7-6 to TRBJ2-5, with D uncertain. The CDR3 runs to 12 residues. Per the germline V gene, CDR1 is SGHVS and CDR2 is FNYEAQ. The V end was cut by 1 base, the J end by 5 bases, with 5 bases between.

The chain employs TRBV7-6 and TRBJ2-7, with D possibly matching TRBD1 (6 bases). Deletions cut 5 bases from V and 7 bases from J, with 18 bases between. The V gene's germline CDR1 is SGHVS and CDR2 FNYEAQ. There are 14 residues in the CDR3. DNA for the CDR3: TGTGCCAGCAGCCACCCAGTGGGGGCGGGTGAGCAGTACTTC. Translating gives CASSHPVGAGEQYF.

This clone was counted between two and nine times. This chain connects TRBV5-1 to TRBJ1-1; D not resolved. This CDR3 region has 13 residues. V lost 2 bases and J 0 bases, leaving 5 bases between the germline ends. Germline V gives CDR1 SGHRS, CDR2 YFSETQ. CDR3 sequence: CASSLRMNTEAFF. CDR3 nucleotide sequence: TGCGCCAGCAGCTTACGTATGAACACTGAAGCTTTCTTT.

The chain uses TRBV11-3 and TRBJ2-3; 8 nucleotides match TRBD2. This CDR3 has 14 amino acids. V gave up 5 bases and J gave up 0 bases; unmatched junction bases: 1. CDR1 is SGHNT, CDR2 YENEEA, per germline. CDR3 loop: CASSRGGSTDTQYF. For the CDR3, the DNA is TGTGCCAGCAGCCGCGGGGGGAGCACAGATACGCAGTATTTT.

The V gene is TRBV3-1 (or the pseudogene TRBV3-2), the J gene TRBJ2-3; 15 positions agree with TRBD2. With V trimmed by 3 bases and J by 5 bases, 6 bases remained unmatched. The CDR3 covers 17 residues. Per the germline V gene, CDR1 is LGHDT and CDR2 is YNNKEL (reference sequence). CDR3 in DNA: TGTGCCAGCAGCCACCGGACTAGCGGGGGGGCGGTAGATACGCAGTATTTT. It yields the protein CASSHRTSGGAVDTQYF.

In this sample, this clone turned up a few times. V and J are TRBV6-5 and TRBJ1-5; weak D call: TRBD1 (6 bases). Germline values: CDR1 MNHEY, CDR2 SVGAGI. Between the trimmed V and J ends, which lost 0 bases and 5 bases, there was a span of 11 bases. The CDR3 runs 15 residues. CDR3 region: CASSYSAGVDQPQHF. In nucleotides, the CDR3 is TGTGCCAGCAGTTACTCAGCAGGGGTCGATCAGCCCCAGCATTTT.

This clone appeared a single time. The V and J genes are TRBV10-3 and TRBJ1-2, with TRBD1 matching 8 bases. The germline gives CDR1 ENHRY, CDR2 SYGVKD. The CDR3 length is 15 residues. V lost 3 bases to trimming and J lost 2 bases; unmatched junction nucleotides: 5. In DNA form, the CDR3 reads TGTGCCATCAGTGACCCGGGACAGGCGAACTATGGCTACACCTTC. Its translation: CAISDPGQANYGYTF.